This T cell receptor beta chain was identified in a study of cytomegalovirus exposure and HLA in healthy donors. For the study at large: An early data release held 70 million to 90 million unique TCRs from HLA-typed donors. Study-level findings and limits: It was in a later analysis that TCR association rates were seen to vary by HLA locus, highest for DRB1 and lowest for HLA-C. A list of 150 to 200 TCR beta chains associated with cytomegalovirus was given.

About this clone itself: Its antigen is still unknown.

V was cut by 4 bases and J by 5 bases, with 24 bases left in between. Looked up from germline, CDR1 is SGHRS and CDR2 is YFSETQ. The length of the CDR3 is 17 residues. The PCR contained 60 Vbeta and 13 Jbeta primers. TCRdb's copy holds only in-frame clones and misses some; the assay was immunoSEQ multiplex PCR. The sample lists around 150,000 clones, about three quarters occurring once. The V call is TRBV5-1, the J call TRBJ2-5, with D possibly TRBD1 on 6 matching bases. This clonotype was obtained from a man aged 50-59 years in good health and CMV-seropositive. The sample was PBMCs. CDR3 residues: CASSPGSGEQGGETQYF. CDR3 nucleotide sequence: TGCGCCAGCAGCCCAGGATCTGGGGAACAGGGCGGCGAGACCCAGTACTTC.